This is a list of T cell receptor beta chains from one sample in a study of shared T cell receptors in the human thymus. TCRdb's table, derived via immunoSEQ multiplex PCR, lists solely in-frame clones and lacks some. This sample carries 450,000 to 650,000 clones, approximately 78% of them seen once, and the ten largest clones take more than 0.01%. The same specimen was also included in a second study, on human thymus T cells.

The material sequenced was thymocytes. The receptors derive from a boy under two years old with a congenital heart defect. The CDR3 runs from the conserved cysteine through the conserved F or W. The D gene is left open where the match is weak. The size of a clone is reported for some rows only, either as once, few or many, or as a class for expanded clones.

v_gene	j_gene	d_gene	abundance	CDR3aa	CDR3nt
TRBV5-1	TRBJ2-1	TRBD2	-	CASSRLSSGSSYNEQFF	TGCGCCAGCAGTCGCTTGAGTAGCGGGAGTTCCTACAATGAGCAGTTCTTC
TRBV5-1	TRBJ2-5	-	-	CASSLWSGLLAHQETQYF	TGCGCCAGCAGTCTGTGGAGTGGGCTCCTAGCGCACCAAGAGACCCAGTACTTC
TRBV19	TRBJ2-1	TRBD2	-	CASSIDPSASGRTNHWFF	TGTGCCAGTAGTATAGATCCAAGCGCTAGCGGGAGGACCAACCATTGGTTCTTC
TRBV20-1	TRBJ1-1	TRBD1	-	CRGQGDTEAFF	TGCAGGGGACAGGGTGACACTGAAGCTTTCTTT
TRBV7-2	TRBJ2-7	-	-	CASSPRRLLLEQYF	TGTGCCAGCAGCCCTAGGAGACTACTCCTGGAGCAGTACTTC
TRBV19	TRBJ2-7	-	few	CASSTDSSYEQYF	TGTGCCAGTAGTACCGACAGTTCCTACGAGCAGTACTTC
TRBV10-2	TRBJ2-7	TRBD2	once	CASSEGLSGDIYEQYF	TGCGCCAGCAGCGAAGGTCTTAGCGGGGACATCTACGAGCAGTACTTC
TRBV9	TRBJ1-5	-	-	CASGGGAQPQHF	TGTGCCAGCGGGGGGGGTGCTCAGCCCCAGCATTTT
TRBV19	TRBJ1-5	-	few	CASSIQGGNQPQHF	TGTGCCAGTAGTATTCAGGGTGGCAATCAGCCCCAGCATTTT
TRBV4-2	TRBJ1-4	TRBD1	few	CASSQDGRGNEKLFF	TGTGCCAGCAGCCAAGACGGCAGGGGGAATGAAAAACTGTTTTTT
TRBV5-1	TRBJ1-1	-	-	CASSWGPQGGTEAFF	TGCGCCAGCAGCTGGGGTCCCCAAGGAGGCACTGAAGCTTTCTTT
TRBV27	TRBJ2-5	TRBD1	-	CASGGTGPVKTQYF	TGTGCCAGCGGGGGGACAGGGCCCGTAAAGACCCAGTACTTC
TRBV6-1	TRBJ1-4	TRBD1	-	CASSDRGVGEKLFF	TGTGCCAGCAGCGACAGGGGAGTCGGTGAAAAACTGTTTTTT
TRBV30	TRBJ2-5	-	-	CAWSVRTGLQETQYF	TGTGCCTGGAGTGTCCGGACCGGACTCCAAGAGACCCAGTACTTC
TRBV28	TRBJ1-1	TRBD1	once	CASSTPGGDSNTEAFF	TGTGCCAGCAGTACCCCAGGGGGCGATTCCAACACTGAAGCTTTCTTT
TRBV6-5	TRBJ2-1	-	-	CASGGGENEQFF	TGTGCCAGCGGAGGAGGGGAAAATGAGCAGTTCTTC
TRBV10-3	TRBJ2-1	TRBD1	-	CAISAAPGQRPNEQFF	TGTGCCATCAGTGCGGCTCCGGGACAGAGACCAAATGAGCAGTTCTTC
TRBV9	TRBJ2-1	-	-	CASSVARRVAYNEQFF	TGTGCCAGCAGCGTAGCTCGCCGCGTTGCCTACAATGAGCAGTTCTTC
TRBV4-1	TRBJ2-5	TRBD2	few	CASSQGNGGGAGGLETQYF	TGCGCCAGCAGCCAAGGCAACGGGGGAGGAGCGGGAGGGCTAGAGACCCAGTACTTC
TRBV6-5	TRBJ2-5	-	once	CASSYCRRRGGETQYF	TGTGCCAGCAGTTATTGTAGGCGACGCGGAGGAGAGACCCAGTACTTC
TRBV7-2	TRBJ1-5	TRBD1	-	CASSSEQGVGNQPQHF	TGTGCCAGCAGCTCCGAACAGGGGGTCGGTAATCAGCCCCAGCATTTT
TRBV28	TRBJ1-1	TRBD1	-	CASSSTPTGFTEAFF	TGTGCCAGCAGTTCCACCCCGACAGGGTTCACTGAAGCTTTCTTT
TRBV12-5	TRBJ2-1	TRBD2	-	CASGLDRGLAGGLNQFF	TGTGCTAGTGGTTTGGACAGGGGACTAGCGGGAGGGCTTAATCAGTTCTTC
TRBV19	TRBJ2-5	-	few	CASSNRGNWDTETQYF	TGTGCCAGTAGTAACCGGGGAAATTGGGACACAGAGACCCAGTACTTC
TRBV28	TRBJ2-3	TRBD2	-	CASSLGGVPDTQYF	TGTGCCAGCAGTTTGGGAGGGGTCCCGGATACGCAGTATTTT
TRBV10-2	TRBJ1-5	-	once	CASSEAGGSNQPQHF	TGCGCCAGCAGTGAGGCGGGCGGAAGCAATCAGCCCCAGCATTTT
TRBV11-3	TRBJ2-7	TRBD2	once	CASSLGGLAGEPSYEQYF	TGTGCCAGCAGCTTAGGTGGTCTAGCGGGGGAACCAAGCTACGAGCAGTACTTC
TRBV10-2	TRBJ2-7	-	-	CASRAYEQYF	TGCGCCAGTAGAGCCTACGAGCAGTACTTC
TRBV5-8	TRBJ2-5	-	once	CARQTPFQETQYF	TGTGCCAGACAAACCCCGTTTCAAGAGACCCAGTACTTC
TRBV7-9	TRBJ1-1	-	-	CASSLDWGDTEAFF	TGTGCCAGCAGCTTAGATTGGGGAGACACTGAAGCTTTCTTT
TRBV6-5	TRBJ2-2	TRBD1	-	CASSQRQGFRGELFF	TGTGCCAGCAGCCAAAGACAGGGCTTTCGGGGGGAGCTGTTTTTT
TRBV28	TRBJ1-1	-	-	CASSSYTEAFF	TGTGCCAGCAGTTCGTACACTGAAGCTTTCTTT
TRBV28	TRBJ2-3	TRBD2	few	CASSFRGRWPDTQYF	TGTGCCAGCAGTTTTCGCGGGAGGTGGCCAGATACGCAGTATTTT
TRBV28	TRBJ2-1	TRBD1	-	CASSIRTGTGGLNEQFF	TGTGCCAGCAGCATCAGAACCGGGACAGGGGGCTTGAATGAGCAGTTCTTC
TRBV10-3	TRBJ1-2	TRBD1	few	CAMRSSDRGYDTF	TGTGCCATGCGGTCGTCGGACAGGGGTTATGACACCTTC
TRBV10-3	TRBJ2-6	-	-	CAISHPGQSSGANVLTF	TGTGCCATCAGTCATCCGGGACAAAGCTCTGGGGCCAACGTCCTGACTTTC
TRBV6-1	TRBJ1-5	-	-	CASSGKSSGGGIGQPQHF	TGTGCCAGCAGTGGGAAGAGTTCGGGAGGAGGGATCGGACAGCCCCAGCATTTT